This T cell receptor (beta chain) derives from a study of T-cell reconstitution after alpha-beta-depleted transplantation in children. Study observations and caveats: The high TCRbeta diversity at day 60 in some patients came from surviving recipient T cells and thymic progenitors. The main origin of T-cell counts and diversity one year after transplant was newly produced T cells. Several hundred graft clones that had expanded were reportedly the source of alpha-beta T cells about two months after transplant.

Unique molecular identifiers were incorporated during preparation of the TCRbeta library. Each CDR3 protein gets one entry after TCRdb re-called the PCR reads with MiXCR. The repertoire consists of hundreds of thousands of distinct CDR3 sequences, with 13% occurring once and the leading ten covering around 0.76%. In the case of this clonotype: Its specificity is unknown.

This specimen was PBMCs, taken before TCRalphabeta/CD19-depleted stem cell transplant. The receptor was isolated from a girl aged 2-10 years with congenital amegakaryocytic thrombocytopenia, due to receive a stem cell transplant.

CDR3: CSASLWRENRYNEQFF. The CDR3 region has the DNA TGCAGTGCTAGCCTCTGGCGGGAGAACCGCTACAATGAGCAGTTCTTC. The chain uses TRBV20-1 and TRBJ2-1, with 7 bases that match TRBD2. Trimming took 3 bases from V and 3 from J; bases not matched to a gene: 11. The CDR3 extends over 16 amino acids. Per germline, CDR1 DFQATT and CDR2 SNEGSKA (reference sequence).